This TCR beta chain comes out of a study of identical twins. Study outcomes and limitations: There was an excess of low generation probability in the out-of-frame alpha sequences that twins shared.

About this clonotype: Its antigen is not identified.

With 5 bases removed from V and 6 bases from J, the gap between germline ends came to 17 bases. CDR3 length: 14 residues. Germline loops: CDR1 DFQATT, CDR2 SNEGSKA (reference sequence). Each donor (without exception) was a healthy Caucasian. A universal primer site was created by template switching, with the cDNA bearing unique molecular identifiers. TCRdb independently ran MiXCR on the 5' RACE reads; one entry per CDR3 protein. The table has approximately 410,000 distinct CDR3 sequences, less than 20% seen once; the top ten hold around 12%. This clonotype originated in a middle-aged man in good health. The sequencing input was naive T cells sorted from blood. The chain combines TRBV20-1 with TRBJ2-1; perhaps TRBD1 as D (6 bases). CDR3 sequence (DNA): TGCAGTGCTGTCAGGGGCACGGCTTCCAATGAGCAGTTCTTC. Protein: CSAVRGTASNEQFF.